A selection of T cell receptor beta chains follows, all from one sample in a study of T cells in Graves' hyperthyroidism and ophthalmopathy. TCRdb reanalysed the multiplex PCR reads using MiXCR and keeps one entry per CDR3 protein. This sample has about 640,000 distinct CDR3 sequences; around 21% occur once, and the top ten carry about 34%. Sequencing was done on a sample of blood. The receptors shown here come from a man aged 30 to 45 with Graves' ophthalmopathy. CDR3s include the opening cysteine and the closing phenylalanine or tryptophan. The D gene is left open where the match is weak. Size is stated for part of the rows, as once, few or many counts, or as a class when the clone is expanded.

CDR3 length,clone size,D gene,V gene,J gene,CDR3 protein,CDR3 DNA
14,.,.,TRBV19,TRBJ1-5,CASSIAYSNQPQHF,TGTGCCAGTAGTATAGCTTACAGCAATCAGCCCCAGCATTTT
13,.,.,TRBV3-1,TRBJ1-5,CASSRRVGGPQHF,TGTGCCAGCAGCCGTCGGGTTGGGGGGCCCCAGCATTTT
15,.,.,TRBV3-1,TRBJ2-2,CASSPRGLLTGELFF,TGTGCCAGCAGCCCGCGGGGACTTCTCACCGGGGAGCTGTTTTTT
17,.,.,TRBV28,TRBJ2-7,CASSLTPLSNRAYEQYF,TGTGCCAGCAGTTTAACCCCGCTGTCAAACAGGGCCTACGAGCAGTACTTC
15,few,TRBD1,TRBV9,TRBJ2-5,CASSVGQGAQETQYF,TGTGCCAGCAGCGTAGGACAGGGGGCCCAAGAGACCCAGTACTTC
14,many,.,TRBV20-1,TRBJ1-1,CSARDGTANTEAFF,TGCAGTGCTAGAGATGGGACGGCGAACACTGAAGCTTTCTTT
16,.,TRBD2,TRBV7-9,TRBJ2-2,CASSPPLAGGTGELFF,TGCGCCAGCAGCCCTCCTCTAGCGGGAGGCACCGGGGAGCTGTTTTTT
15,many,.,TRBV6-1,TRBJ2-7,CASRQAGQPIYEQYF,TGTGCCAGCAGGCAAGCGGGACAGCCTATCTACGAGCAGTACTTC
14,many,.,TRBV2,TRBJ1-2,CASSVLSLRGGYTF,TGTGCCAGCAGTGTACTCTCCCTCAGGGGCGGCTACACCTTC
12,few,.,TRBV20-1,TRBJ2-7,CSAATSAYEQYF,TGCAGTGCCGCGACTAGTGCATACGAGCAGTACTTC
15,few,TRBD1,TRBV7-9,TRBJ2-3,CASSPTGGSLDTQYF,TGTGCCAGCAGCCCGACAGGGGGCTCTTTAGATACGCAGTATTTT
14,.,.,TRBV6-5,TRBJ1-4,CASSYASGNEKLFF,TGTGCCAGCAGTTACGCGTCGGGAAATGAAAAACTGTTTTTT
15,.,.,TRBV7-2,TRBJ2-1,CASSPTAENHNEQFF,TGTGCCAGCAGCCCCACCGCGGAGAACCACAATGAGCAGTTCTTC
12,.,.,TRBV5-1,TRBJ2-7,CASSLDRHEQYF,TGCGCCAGCAGCTTGGACCGACACGAGCAGTACTTC
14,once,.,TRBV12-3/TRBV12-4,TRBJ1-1,CTSSLPLSRREAFF,TGTACCAGCAGTTTGCCACTGAGCCGAAGAGAAGCTTTCTTT
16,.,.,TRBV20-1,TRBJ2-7,CSAPPPRLRGSSEQYF,TGCAGTGCTCCTCCGCCCCGACTCCGGGGGTCGAGCGAGCAGTACTTC
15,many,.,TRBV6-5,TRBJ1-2,CASSYSATARDGYTF,TGTGCCAGCAGTTACTCCGCCACAGCTCGGGATGGCTACACCTTC
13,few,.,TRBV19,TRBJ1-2,CASSVDLSGGYTF,TGTGCCAGTAGTGTTGACCTATCTGGCGGCTACACCTTC
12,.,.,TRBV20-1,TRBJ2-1,CSASNLLNEQFF,TGCAGTGCTAGTAACCTATTGAATGAGCAGTTCTTC
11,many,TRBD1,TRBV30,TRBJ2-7,CAWGQGYEQYF,TGTGCCTGGGGACAGGGATACGAGCAGTACTTC
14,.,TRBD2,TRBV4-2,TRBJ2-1,CASQWREGNNEQFF,TGTGCCAGCCAGTGGCGGGAGGGAAACAATGAGCAGTTCTTC
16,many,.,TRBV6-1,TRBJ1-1,CASSSARTPGNTEAFF,TGTGCCAGCAGTTCCGCACGTACCCCGGGAAACACTGAAGCTTTCTTT
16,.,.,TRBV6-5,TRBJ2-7,CASSYSRDRHSYEQYF,TGTGCCAGCAGTTACTCGAGAGACAGGCACTCCTACGAGCAGTACTTC
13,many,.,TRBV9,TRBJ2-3,CASSVASTDTQYF,TGTGCCAGCAGCGTAGCCAGCACAGATACGCAGTATTTT
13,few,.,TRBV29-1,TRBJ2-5,CSVEEDTVGTQYF,TGCAGCGTTGAAGAAGATACAGTCGGGACCCAGTACTTC
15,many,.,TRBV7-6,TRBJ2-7,CASSLGPALSYEQYF,TGTGCCAGCAGCTTAGGTCCAGCGCTCTCCTACGAGCAGTACTTC
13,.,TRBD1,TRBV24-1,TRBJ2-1,CATSDFSGGVQFF,TGTGCCACCAGTGATTTTTCAGGGGGCGTGCAGTTCTTC
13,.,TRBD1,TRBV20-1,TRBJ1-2,CSALDREMYGYTF,TGCAGTGCCCTTGACAGGGAGATGTATGGCTACACCTTC
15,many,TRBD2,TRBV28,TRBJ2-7,CASREMGGSSYEQYF,TGTGCCAGCAGGGAGATGGGAGGGAGCTCCTACGAGCAGTACTTC
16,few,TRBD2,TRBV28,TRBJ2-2,CASSLLGSGSTGELFF,TGTGCCAGCAGTTTATTGGGTAGCGGGAGCACCGGGGAGCTGTTTTTT
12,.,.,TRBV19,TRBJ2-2,CASSIAAGELFF,TGTGCCAGTAGTATAGCGGCCGGGGAGCTGTTTTTT
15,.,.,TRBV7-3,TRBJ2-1,CASSLDPGAYNEQFF,TGTGCCAGCAGCTTAGACCCAGGGGCGTACAATGAGCAGTTCTTC
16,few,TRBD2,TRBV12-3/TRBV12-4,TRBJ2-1,CASSKGLAGRWNEQFF,TGTGCCAGCAGCAAGGGACTAGCGGGCCGGTGGAATGAGCAGTTCTTC
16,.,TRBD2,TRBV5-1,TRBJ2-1,CASSDRTSGNYNEQSF,TGTGCCAGCAGCGACAGGACTAGCGGGAACTACAATGAGCAGTCCTTC
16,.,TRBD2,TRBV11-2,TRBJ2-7,CASSVDGQRGTYEQYF,TGTGCCAGCAGCGTAGACGGCCAGCGGGGGACCTACGAGCAGTACTTC
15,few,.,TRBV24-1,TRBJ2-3,CATSDRDLDTDTQYF,TGTGCCACCAGTGACCGGGACTTAGACACAGATACGCAGTATTTT
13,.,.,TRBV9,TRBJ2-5,CASSAGLQETQYF,TGTGCCAGCAGTGCGGGACTCCAAGAGACCCAGTACTTC
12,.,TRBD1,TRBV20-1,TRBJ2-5,CSAGQGVETQYF,TGCAGTGCGGGACAGGGGGTAGAGACCCAGTACTTC